This record concerns one T cell receptor beta chain sequence. The antigen remains undetermined. Sequence at one end of the junction differs from germline and may be a read error. These data are taken from a study of T cell repertoires in cytomegalovirus infection. TCRdb called the reads again in MiXCR, with one record for every CDR3 protein. In the table there are approximately 730,000 distinct CDR3 sequences, about 33% of which are singletons. This CDR3 has 15 amino acids. Germline V gene data show CDR1 as MNHEY and CDR2 as SMNVEV (reference sequence). The gene calls are TRBV27 and TRBJ2-1; D might be TRBD1 (6 bases). The receptor was derived from a human donor in good health (CMV status not recorded). Some clones in this sample may be carry-over from other donors' samples. The sample consisted of cultured PBMCs, taken from culture after CMV antigen stimulation. Here the CDR3 reads CASSLGALSFNEQFF. Here the CDR3 DNA reads TGTGCCAGCAGTTTGGGGGCCTTATCCTTCAATGAGCAGTTCTTC.